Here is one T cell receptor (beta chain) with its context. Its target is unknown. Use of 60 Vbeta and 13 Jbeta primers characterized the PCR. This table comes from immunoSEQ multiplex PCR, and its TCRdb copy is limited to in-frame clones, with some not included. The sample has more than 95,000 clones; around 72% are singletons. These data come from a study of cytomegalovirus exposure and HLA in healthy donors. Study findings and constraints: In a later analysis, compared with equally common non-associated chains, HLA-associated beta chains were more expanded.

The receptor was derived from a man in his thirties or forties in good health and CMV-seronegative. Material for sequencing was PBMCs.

CDR3 coding DNA: TGTGCCAGCAGTTCTTACGACGGGAGAGGAAACACCATATATTTT. It translates to CASSSYDGRGNTIYF. The chain combines TRBV28 with TRBJ1-3; D is ambiguous. CDR1 and CDR2 from the germline V gene are MDHEN and SYDVKM. The CDR3 is 15 residues long. Between the trimmed V and J ends, which lost 4 bases and 4 bases, there was a span of 14 bases.